The source of this T cell receptor beta chain is a study of siplizumab effects on memory and regulatory T cells. CDR3 length: 14 residues. The V gene lost 3 bases and the J gene lost 2 bases, with 11 bases spanning the gap. Germline V gene data show CDR1 as MGHDK and CDR2 as SYGVNS. Measured with immunoSEQ multiplex PCR; TCRdb has only the in-frame clones, and not every one. Of some 97,000 clones detected, around 94% appear once; the ten largest clones hold under 0.65%. Study results and caveats: Among alloreactive clones, only a minor fraction mapped to unstimulated subsets. Greater diversity than memory cells seemed evident in naive T cells, which also appeared to be major alloresponse contributors.

To note about this clone: Its antigen is not known.

Input material: Tregs sorted from blood. This receptor was taken from a human donor in good health. The V and J genes are TRBV25-1 and TRBJ2-7; a weak D match, TRBD1 (6 bases). The DNA of the CDR3 is TGTGCCAGCAGTGAGGACAGTCCTCCCTACGAGCAGTACTTC. This encodes CASSEDSPPYEQYF.